The sequence of this TCR beta chain was determined in a study of OX40 agonist ivuxolimab in advanced cancers. Across the study: The drug used for patients, ivuxolimab, was an agonistic anti-OX40 (CD134) antibody.

Measured with immunoSEQ multiplex PCR; TCRdb has only the in-frame clones, and not every one. The sample yields under 40,000 clones, about 92% seen once. This clone was found once. V trimming: 2 bases; J trimming: 6 bases; junction bases outside the gene matches: 7. This CDR3 is 15 amino acids long. CDR1 is MDHEN and CDR2 is SYDVKM in the germline V gene. The receptor's source is an adult with an advanced solid tumor such as melanoma, head and neck, liver or kidney cancer. Sequencing was performed on CD4+ or CD8+ T cells sorted from blood, taken in a trial of the OX40 agonist ivuxolimab. The rearrangement joins TRBV28 to TRBJ2-1, with 7 bases aligning to TRBD2. CDR3 region: CASSLSYPGGNEQFF. For the CDR3, the DNA is TGTGCCAGCAGTTTAAGTTATCCGGGGGGCAATGAGCAGTTCTTC.